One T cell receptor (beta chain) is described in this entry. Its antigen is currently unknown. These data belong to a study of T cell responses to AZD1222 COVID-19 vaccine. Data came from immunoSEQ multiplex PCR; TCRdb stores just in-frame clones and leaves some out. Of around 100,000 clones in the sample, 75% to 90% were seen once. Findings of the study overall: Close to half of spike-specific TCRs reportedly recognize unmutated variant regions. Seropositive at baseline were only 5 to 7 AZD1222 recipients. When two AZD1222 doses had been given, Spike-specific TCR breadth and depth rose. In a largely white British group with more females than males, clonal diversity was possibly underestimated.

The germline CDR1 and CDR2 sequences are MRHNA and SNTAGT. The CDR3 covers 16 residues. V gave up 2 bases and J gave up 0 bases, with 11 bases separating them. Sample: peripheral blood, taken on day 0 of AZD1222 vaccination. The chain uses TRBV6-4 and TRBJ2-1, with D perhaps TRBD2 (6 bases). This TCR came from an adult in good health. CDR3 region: CASSDITGVSYNEQFF. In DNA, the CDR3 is TGTGCCAGCAGTGACATAACGGGAGTCTCCTACAATGAGCAGTTCTTC.